Listed here are 17 T cell receptor beta chains from one sample, sequenced in a study of T cells in Graves' hyperthyroidism and ophthalmopathy. TCR beta CDR3 region amplification was performed from RNA transcripts. With the HTBI primer set, the TCR CDR3 went through a first round of RT-PCR. From the multiplex PCR reads, TCRdb called clonotypes with MiXCR, one entry per CDR3 protein. Among roughly 710,000 distinct CDR3 sequences listed, about a third were seen once. Sequencing was performed on blood. Receptors were obtained from a woman between 35 and 50 years old with Graves' hyperthyroidism.

This clonotype has a handful of counts. The chain recombines TRBV6-5 with TRBJ2-2, with D possibly being TRBD2 (5 bases). CDR1 and CDR2 (germline): MNHEY, SVGAGI. The V end was cut by 0 bases, the J end by 6 bases, with 5 bases between. CDR3 size: 13 residues. The CDR3 loop reads CASSYSRAGELFF. The CDR3 bases are TGTGCCAGCAGTTACTCGAGGGCCGGGGAGCTGTTTTTT.

There are a few counts of this clonotype. The germline gene is not matched at one end of the junction; a read error may be the cause. This chain connects TRBV5-1 to TRBJ1-2; D not certain. Germline V gene data show CDR1 as SGHRS and CDR2 as YFSETQ. The CDR3 has 14 residues. CDR3 nucleotide sequence: TGTGCCAGCAGCTTAGGAGGGAATAACTATGGCTACACCTTC. Translated: CASSLGGNNYGYTF.

This clonotype was seen ten or more times. The chain recombines TRBV7-2 with TRBJ1-5; D might be TRBD1 (5 bases). Germline V gene sequence: CDR1 SGHTA, CDR2 FQGNSA. The CDR3 totals 16 residues. The V gene lost 5 bases and the J gene lost 2 bases, with 16 bases spanning the gap. The CDR3 DNA reads TGTGCCAGCAGCCCCATGAAGGGGAGGGGCAATCAGCCCCAGCATTTT. Translated, it gives CASSPMKGRGNQPQHF.

This clonotype has ten or more counts. The chain is built from TRBV7-9 and TRBJ2-3; D gene unclear. V dropped 5 bases and J dropped 2 bases, with 11 bases sitting between them. The CDR3 contains 14 residues. In germline, CDR1 is SEHNR, CDR2 FQNEAQ (reference sequence). The CDR3 nucleotides are TGTGCCAGCAGCATACAAGGATACACAGATACGCAGTATTTT. It encodes CASSIQGYTDTQYF. The complete variable domain, with remaining parts taken from reference TRBV7-9 and TRBJ2-3, reads DTGVSQNPRHKITKRGQNVTFRCDPISEHNRLYWYRQTLGQGPEFLTYFQNEAQLEKSRLLSDRFSAERPKGSFSTLEIQRTEQGDSAMYLCASSIQGYTDTQYFGPGTRLTVL.

The chain carries TRBV6-2 or TRBV6-3 and TRBJ1-1; D gene uncertain. CDR3 length equals 14 residues. The germline V gene encodes CDR1 MNHEY and CDR2 SVGEGT. Trimming stripped 4 bases from V and 5 bases from J, with 14 bases between. The CDR3 reads CASSSPGLATEAFF. The CDR3 DNA sequence: TGTGCCAGCAGTTCCCCGGGTTTGGCGACTGAAGCTTTCTTT.

The genes are TRBV7-9 and TRBJ2-6; D call uncertain. The CDR3 is made up of 16 amino acids. The germline CDR1 and CDR2 sequences are SEHNR and FQNEAQ (reference sequence). The germline V and J ends were trimmed by 8 bases and 0 bases, with 14 bases remaining between them. CDR3 sequence reads: CASPPPGISGANVLTF. CDR3 nucleotide sequence: TGTGCCAGCCCTCCCCCCGGAATCTCTGGGGCCAACGTCCTGACTTTC.

The rearrangement links TRBV20-1 to TRBJ2-5; 8 bases match TRBD2. V lost 3 bases to trimming and J lost 4 bases; unmatched junction nucleotides: 7. Germline CDR1 reads DFQATT; CDR2 reads SNEGSKA (reference sequence). The CDR3 extends over 14 amino acids. This CDR3 is CSASLAGVGETQYF. The CDR3 DNA follows: TGCAGTGCTAGTCTAGCGGGTGTGGGAGAGACCCAGTACTTC.

In its sample, this clonotype was seen a few times. The chain links TRBV19 to TRBJ1-6; 7 bases agree with TRBD1. The CDR3 has 17 amino acids. Germline CDR1 and CDR2: LNHDA and SQIVND (reference sequence). Unmatched junction bases numbered 15, after V lost 7 bases and J lost 6 bases. Here the CDR3 DNA reads TGTGCCAGTACCCCGGTCCAGATATCAGGGGGTAATTCACCCCTCCACTTT. It codes for CASTPVQISGGNSPLHF.

The chain links TRBV20-1 to TRBJ1-2, with 10 bases that match TRBD1. The CDR3 is 15 amino acids. V shed 8 bases and J 8 bases; nucleotides not matched to a gene: 17. From germline, CDR1 is DFQATT and CDR2 SNEGSKA (reference sequence). The CDR3 region has the DNA TGCAGTCTCCCTCGGGGACAGGGGTTAATTCCGGGCTACACCTTC. Translating it yields CSLPRGQGLIPGYTF.

This clonotype was found many times. The chain joins TRBV20-1 to TRBJ2-5; D gene ambiguous. CDR3 length: 13 residues. Deletions cut 0 bases from V and 4 bases from J, with 9 bases between. Germline CDR1 and CDR2: DFQATT and SNEGSKA (reference sequence). This chain's CDR3 is CSARDVGSETQYF. DNA of the CDR3: TGCAGTGCTAGAGATGTGGGATCAGAGACCCAGTACTTC.

The chain joins TRBV12-3 or TRBV12-4 to TRBJ1-1; TRBD1 matches 7 bases. After removal of 6 bases from V and 5 bases from J, the junction contained 6 bases not matched to a gene. The CDR3 loop spans 13 amino acids. The CDR3 DNA reads TGTGCCAGCAGGAATACAGGGGAGACTGAAGCTTTCTTT. Protein: CASRNTGETEAFF.

This chain links TRBV24-1 with TRBJ1-5, with unresolved D. Germline loops: CDR1 KGHDR, CDR2 SFDVKD. Trimming shortened V by 4 bases and J by 8 bases, and 14 bases separated the two germline ends. The CDR3 extends over 14 amino acids. This chain's CDR3 is CATSDPRIEEPQHF. The CDR3 nucleotides read TGTGCCACCAGTGACCCACGGATCGAGGAGCCCCAGCATTTT.

This clonotype has just one count. V usage is TRBV15 and J usage is TRBJ2-3; D unresolved. Germline V gene sequence: CDR1 LNHNV, CDR2 YYDKDF (reference sequence). V dropped 1 base and J dropped 2 bases, with 7 bases sitting between them. There are 14 residues in the CDR3. In nucleotides, the CDR3 is TGTGCCACCAGCAGAGGGGCAGTCACAGATACGCAGTATTTT. Translated, it gives CATSRGAVTDTQYF. The full variable domain, completed using reference TRBV15 and TRBJ2-3, is DAMVIQNPRYQVTQFGKPVTLSCSQTLNHNVMYWYQQKSSQAPKLLFHYYDKDFNNEADTPDNFQSRRPNTSFCFLDIRSPGLGDTAMYLCATSRGAVTDTQYFGPGTRLTVL.

This clonotype was seen at least ten times. The genes are TRBV19 and TRBJ2-7; D unclear. Germline CDR1 LNHDA, CDR2 SQIVND (reference sequence). V was cut by 5 bases and J by 2 bases, with 13 bases left in between. This CDR3 has 14 amino acids. CDR3 in amino acids: CASSGPYTTYEQYF. CDR3 in DNA: TGTGCCAGTAGTGGGCCTTACACCACCTACGAGCAGTACTTC.

This chain links TRBV10-3 with TRBJ2-7, with 8 bases identical to TRBD1. The CDR3 runs 13 residues. The V gene end was trimmed by 7 bases and the J gene end by 7 bases; junction bases not matched to a gene: 9. Germline V lookup: CDR1 ENHRY, CDR2 SYGVKD. The CDR3 nucleotides read TGTGCCATCATCCGGACAGGGTCGAATGAGCAGTACTTC. Translation: CAIIRTGSNEQYF.

The rearrangement links TRBV3-1 to TRBJ2-7; 8 bases are a match to TRBD1. Trimming took 1 base from V and 3 from J; bases not matched to a gene: 2. From germline, CDR1 is LGHDT and CDR2 YNNKEL (reference sequence). The CDR3 is made up of 14 amino acids. The CDR3 sequence is CASSQGGTGYEQYF. CDR3 nucleotide sequence: TGTGCCAGCAGCCAAGGGGGGACAGGCTACGAGCAGTACTTC.

The rearrangement joins TRBV10-3 to TRBJ1-1; maybe TRBD1 (5 bases). V was trimmed by 0 bases and J by 3 bases, leaving 11 bases between them. CDR3 length equals 15 residues. CDR1 is ENHRY, CDR2 SYGVKD, per germline. The CDR3 DNA sequence: TGTGCCATCAGTGAGTCGGCAGGGACCTACACTGAAGCTTTCTTT. The encoded protein is CAISESAGTYTEAFF.